These 13 T cell receptor beta chains were sequenced from one sample in a study of spatial heterogeneity in lung cancer. TCRdb independently ran MiXCR on the 5' RACE reads; one entry per CDR3 protein. The sample lists roughly 71,000 distinct CDR3 sequences; about 9.5% were seen once. Time point meaning: blood at routine non-recurrence follow-up after resection. Material: PBMCs, obtained at follow-up. These receptors all stem from a female donor with early-stage non-small cell lung cancer.

This clonotype was picked up many times. This chain uses TRBV19 with TRBJ2-7; D is ambiguous. The CDR3 runs to 13 residues. V was pared by 7 bases and J by 3 bases, with 13 bases between. Germline loops: CDR1 LNHDA, CDR2 SQIVND (reference sequence). The CDR3 nucleotides read TGTGCCAGTACCATGACTCTTAGCTACGAGCAGTACTTC. This translates into CASTMTLSYEQYF.

This clonotype was detected ten times or more. V and J are TRBV12-3 or TRBV12-4 and TRBJ1-3; D remains ambiguous. The CDR3 extends over 13 amino acids. Trimming cost V 6 bases and J 3 bases, with 9 bases left between them. The DNA of the CDR3 is TGTGCCAGCAGCTTACTCGGTGGAAACACCATATATTTT. This encodes CASSLLGGNTIYF.

This clonotype was recorded at least ten times. The chain combines TRBV20-1 with TRBJ2-1; TRBD2 matches at 8 bases. V trimming: 4 bases; J trimming: 0 bases; junction bases outside the gene matches: 2. Germline loops: CDR1 DFQATT, CDR2 SNEGSKA (reference sequence). The CDR3 contains 14 residues. CDR3 sequence (DNA): TGCAGTGCTATAGCGGGGAGCTCCTACAATGAGCAGTTCTTC. Encoded protein: CSAIAGSSYNEQFF.

The V gene is TRBV20-1, the J gene TRBJ2-4, with 14 bases fitting TRBD2. CDR3 length: 15 residues. Trimming removed 5 bases from V and 4 bases from J; junction bases left unmatched: 4. Germline V gene data show CDR1 as DFQATT and CDR2 as SNEGSKA (reference sequence). For the CDR3, the DNA is TGCAGTGCTCACAGACTAGCGGGGGGGAAAAACATTCAGTACTTC. The encoded protein is CSAHRLAGGKNIQYF.

Turning to this clonotype: This may stem from a read error, because a much larger clone lies one nucleotide away. The rearrangement uses TRBV12-3 or TRBV12-4 and TRBJ2-1; weak D call: TRBD2 (6 bases). V lost 5 bases to trimming and J lost 5 bases, with 19 bases between them. The CDR3 sequence is 16 residues long. The chain's CDR3 is CASSAGLFRSHNEQFF. In DNA form, the CDR3 reads TGTGCCAGCAGTGCAGGACTATTTAGGTCCCACAATGAGCAGTTCTTC.

The table lists this clonotype with many counts. The chain recombines TRBV5-1 with TRBJ2-7; 7 nucleotides match TRBD1. This CDR3 has 13 residues. J was trimmed by 6 bases and V by 2 bases; bases with no gene match: 5. CDR1 and CDR2 from the germline V gene are SGHRS and YFSETQ. As DNA, the CDR3 is TGCGCCAGCAGCTTCGAGGGGGCGGGCGAGCAGTACTTC. It specifies CASSFEGAGEQYF.

Ten or more counts support this clonotype. The chain couples TRBV5-1 to TRBJ2-2, with TRBD2 matching 14 bases. The germline gives CDR1 SGHRS, CDR2 YFSETQ. CDR3 length: 17 amino acids. Unmatched junction bases numbered 8, after V lost 8 bases and J lost 2 bases. The CDR3 nucleotides are TGCGCCAGTAAGCGCGGGACTAGCGGGAGAAACACCGGGGAGCTGTTTTTT. As protein: CASKRGTSGRNTGELFF.

In this sample, this clonotype turned up many times. V gene TRBV3-1 combines with J gene TRBJ2-7, with 9 positions matching TRBD1. The CDR3 is made up of 15 amino acids. J was trimmed by 6 bases and V by 1 base; bases with no gene match: 7. Germline-derived CDR1 and CDR2 are LGHDT and YNNKEL (reference sequence). The CDR3 reads CASSQAGQGFSEQYF. CDR3 sequence (DNA): TGTGCCAGCAGCCAAGCGGGACAGGGCTTCTCCGAGCAGTACTTC.

This clonotype has ten or more counts. This sequence joins TRBV14 and TRBJ2-1, with 9 positions matching TRBD1. The V segment lost 3 bases and the J segment 4 bases; nucleotides outside the gene matches: 7. This CDR3 is built from 16 residues. CDR1 SGHDN and CDR2 FVKESK come from the germline V gene. The CDR3 DNA is TGTGCCAGCAGCCATTTGTACAGGGGGCGATACAATGAGCAGTTCTTC. It codes for CASSHLYRGRYNEQFF.

This clonotype was counted at least ten times. V is TRBV21-1 and J is TRBJ2-7; the D segment call TRBD2 is taken from the table without a DNA check. TRBV21-1 is a pseudogene. The CDR3 has 15 amino acids. CDR3 nucleotide sequence: TGTGCCAGCAGCAAAGAGCGGGAGTGCTCCTACGAGCAGTACTTC. It translates to CASSKERECSYEQYF.

This clonotype was detected many times. V is TRBV19 and J is TRBJ1-1; D unresolved. Deletions cut 5 bases from V and 1 base from J, with 14 bases between. The CDR3 contains 15 residues. The germline gives CDR1 LNHDA, CDR2 SQIVND (reference sequence). The CDR3, as DNA: TGTGCCAGTAGTCGAAGTCTATTGGCGAACACTGAAGCTTTCTTT. It translates to CASSRSLLANTEAFF.

The table lists this clonotype with many counts. The chain couples TRBV7-2 to TRBJ2-1, with D possibly matching TRBD2 (6 bases). CDR3 length: 16 residues. The ends were cut back, 3 bases at V and 12 bases at J, with 24 bases in the middle. The germline gives CDR1 SGHTA, CDR2 FQGNSA. The chain's CDR3 is CASSFWLATDPRWQFF. In DNA, the CDR3 is TGTGCCAGCAGCTTCTGGCTAGCGACTGACCCCCGTTGGCAGTTCTTC.

V is TRBV14 and J is TRBJ1-1; D not resolved. V lost 4 bases and J lost 1, with 16 bases in between. This CDR3 region has 16 residues. CDR1 SGHDN and CDR2 FVKESK come from the germline V gene. The CDR3: CASSPWKGTRNTEAFF. CDR3 in DNA: TGTGCCAGCAGCCCCTGGAAGGGCACTAGGAACACTGAAGCTTTCTTT.